The clone carrying this TCR beta chain was seen a handful of times. Antigen: not known. This sample is part of a study of T-cell reconstitution after alpha-beta-depleted transplantation in children. General study points: After one year, T-cell counts and TCRbeta diversity mostly came from new T cells. Reportedly, roughly two months post-transplant, alpha-beta T cells arose from several hundred expanded graft clones.

Unique molecular identifiers were incorporated into the prepared TCRbeta library. TCRdb analysed the PCR reads with MiXCR anew, one entry per CDR3 protein. The sample comprises 350,000 to 500,000 distinct CDR3 sequences, around 46% of which are singletons, and around 29% rests with the top ten. The trim removed 4 bases at V and 7 bases at J, leaving 11 bases unmatched. The length of the CDR3 is 15 residues. Germline-derived CDR1 and CDR2 are DFQATT and SNEGSKA (reference sequence). This TCR was recovered from a girl aged 2 to 9 with aplastic anemia, due to receive a stem cell transplant. The chain joins TRBV20-1 to TRBJ2-1; 9 bases line up with TRBD2. This specimen was PBMCs, taken before TCRalphabeta/CD19-depleted stem cell transplant. The CDR3 loop is CSATGLARVRNEQFF. CDR3 sequence (DNA): TGCAGTGCTACGGGACTAGCCCGAGTGCGGAATGAGCAGTTCTTC.